This is a list of T cell receptor beta chains from one sample in a study of cytomegalovirus exposure and HLA in healthy donors. Method: immunoSEQ multiplex PCR; TCRdb's copy keeps in-frame clones and lacks some. Here the sample spans under 200,000 clones, 68% being singletons. Input material: PBMCs. Every receptor here comes from a woman aged 35 to 49 in good health and CMV-seropositive. Both conserved end residues are part of each CDR3. The order of the fields is J gene, V gene, CDR3 protein.

- TRBV18 CASSPGEGYEQYF
TRBJ2-3 TRBV6-5 CASSLDWGGTDTQYF
TRBJ2-2 TRBV6-5 CASRWTVDTGELFF
TRBJ2-2 TRBV9 CASSVRGDRANTGELFF
TRBJ1-5 TRBV28 CASTRDSTGNQPQHF
TRBJ1-2 TRBV9 CASSVDDRGSYYGYTF
TRBJ2-3 TRBV2 CASSTVLDGVTDTQYF
TRBJ1-2 TRBV21-1 CASSKDWSYYGYTF
TRBJ1-1 TRBV27 CASTGGRGAFF
TRBJ2-3 TRBV5-1 CASSPSTVTDTQYF
TRBJ1-1 TRBV28 CASLGQGSPTTEAFF
TRBJ2-7 TRBV5-6 CASSAPGGTYEQYF
TRBJ2-7 TRBV6-5 CASLQGPAYEQYF
TRBJ1-3 TRBV6-6 CASSYSKTDSGNTIYF
TRBJ1-1 TRBV6-5 CASTTGTGNTEAFF
TRBJ2-2 TRBV2 CASSARTGMAGELFF
TRBJ1-5 TRBV5-1 CASSWGEGNQPQNF
TRBJ2-1 TRBV7-2 CASSSGQGTDEQFF
TRBJ2-3 TRBV28 CASSRLAGEDTQYF
TRBJ2-4 TRBV27 CASSGGQGRTYF
TRBJ1-2 TRBV5-1 CASSLGQDGYTF
TRBJ2-7 TRBV14 CASSPRAGRKGAYEQYF
TRBJ1-1 TRBV10-3 CAISEYRVEGEAFF
TRBJ1-1 TRBV6-5 CASSSLREGITEAFF
TRBJ2-7 TRBV2 CASRGQNPYEQYF
TRBJ2-7 TRBV9 CASSDSGSSPGEQYF
- TRBV29-1 CSVLEWGTGAYEQYF
TRBJ2-7 TRBV5-4 CASSFSSGNFYEQYF
TRBJ2-2 TRBV7-3 CASSLSRASGIFNTGELFF
TRBJ1-5 TRBV2 CASSPTGGNQPQHF
TRBJ1-4 TRBV18 CASSSSGAWREKLFF
TRBJ2-3 TRBV18 CASSPPGLAGGDTQYF
TRBJ2-3 TRBV7-6 CASSGGLAGGQVTDTQYF
TRBJ1-2 TRBV28 CASSLDSYGYTF
TRBJ2-7 TRBV5-1 CASSPGQGRTYEQYF
- TRBV5-4 CASSLLGSEQYF
TRBJ2-7 TRBV27 CASSLARTSYEQYF
TRBJ2-3 TRBV27 CASSIEAGWTDTQYF
TRBJ2-3 TRBV28 CASREADTQYF
TRBJ2-5 TRBV27 CASSLGPGGPGETQYF
TRBJ1-4 TRBV5-4 CASSLGSGDEKLFF